This note documents a single T cell receptor beta chain sequence. There are a few counts of this clonotype. Its antigen target is currently unknown. No clone much larger than this one lies a single base away; base qualities are absent. This entry is derived from a study of T-cell reconstitution after alpha-beta-depleted transplantation in children (dated by TCRdb to 2016 to 2018). Some background on the complete study: T-cell immune reconstitution after TCRalphabeta/CD19-depleted allogeneic hematopoietic cell transplantation in children was quantitatively tracked in the study by means of TCR repertoire profiling.

The germline V gene (reference sequence) supplies CDR1 SEHNR and CDR2 FQNEAQ. The CDR3 holds 14 amino acids from the cysteine to the phenylalanine. The kept DNA is CDR3 alone, 42 bases in frame from the first base. Here V drops 3 bases and J drops 7 bases, and the junction holds 7 bases not matched to any gene. Libraries were built with PCR. TCRdb names Illumina HiSeq 2500 as the instrument used. TCR library preparation used molecular barcoding, with unique molecular identifiers applied to normalize quantification of the TCRbeta repertoire. TCRdb passed the public sequencing reads through fastp at Q25 and MiXCR, retaining productive beta sequences. Each CDR3 protein appears once, grouped with its most common genes and DNA. In all, the sample holds some 350,000 distinct CDR3 sequences, and 9% to 12% of those were seen once. In total, the top ten clones hold around 2.4% of the sample.

The sample in question was PBMCs from the stem cell graft donor, obtained from the stem cell graft. Recombination joined TRBV7-9 with TRBJ2-7; 9 bases in the junction line up with TRBD1. The clonotype was recovered from a human donor who donated a stem cell graft to a child with acute lymphoblastic leukemia. The nucleotides are TGTGCCAGCAGCTTCGGGACAGGGTCTGATGAGCAGTACTTC. Translated, this gives CASSFGTGSDEQYF.